These 24 T cell receptor beta chains originate from one sample sequenced in a study of T cell responses to AZD1222 COVID-19 vaccine. The repertoire was sequenced with immunoSEQ multiplex PCR; TCRdb's copy has only in-frame clones and lacks some. Among over 70,000 clones listed, 85% were seen once. The source was peripheral blood, collected on day 0 of AZD1222 vaccination. The receptor set was obtained from an adult in good health.

The chain links TRBV24-1 to TRBJ2-5, with 9 bases identical to TRBD2. Trimming at V came to 3 bases and at J to 6 bases, leaving 7 bases not matched to a gene. The length of the CDR3 is 15 residues. Germline assignment: CDR1 KGHDR and CDR2 SFDVKD. The CDR3 DNA is TGTGCCACCAGTGATGGTTCTAGCGGGAAGCAGACCCAGTACTTC. Residues: CATSDGSSGKQTQYF.

This clone was detected only once. The CDR3 DNA sequence: TGTGCCAGCAGCTCCGTGGGCGGGGGGCGGTCAGATACGCAGTATTTT. It yields the protein CASSSVGGGRSDTQYF. V usage is TRBV7-3 and J usage is TRBJ2-3; 8 bases are shared with TRBD2. The germline V gene has CDR1 SGHTA and CDR2 FQGTGA. The CDR3 loop spans 16 amino acids. The J segment lost 4 bases and the V segment lost 4 bases, leaving 10 bases of the junction unmatched.

The chain joins TRBV5-1 to TRBJ2-5, with unresolved D. V lost 2 bases to trimming and J lost 5 bases, with 13 bases between them. This CDR3 contains 14 residues. Looked up from germline, CDR1 is SGHRS and CDR2 is YFSETQ. DNA for the CDR3: TGCGCCAGCAGCTTAGTGAAAGCTCCCGAGACCCAGTACTTC. Translated: CASSLVKAPETQYF.

The chain carries TRBV7-3 and TRBJ1-6; a weak D match, TRBD1 (5 bases). Per the germline V gene, CDR1 is SGHTA and CDR2 is FQGTGA. The V gene lost 1 base and the J gene lost 7 bases, with 8 bases spanning the gap. The CDR3 consists of 14 residues. The CDR3 region is CASSLRGENSPLHF. The CDR3, as DNA: TGTGCCAGCAGCTTAAGAGGGGAAAATTCACCCCTCCACTTT.

DNA for the CDR3: TGTGCCAGCAGCGGGTCCCACTCCTATAATTCACCCCTCCACTTT. Its translation is CASSGSHSYNSPLHF. This chain uses TRBV9 with TRBJ1-6; D is unclear. Per germline, CDR1 SGDLS and CDR2 YYNGEE. Deletions cut 3 bases from V and 0 bases from J, with 7 bases between. This CDR3 has 15 amino acids.

This rearrangement joins TRBV6-5 to TRBJ1-2; D not certain. The germline V gene encodes CDR1 MNHEY and CDR2 SVGAGI. The CDR3 extends over 14 amino acids. The CDR3 loop is CVVLITRRQDGYTF. The CDR3 region has the DNA TGTGTCGTCCTTATTACAAGGCGGCAGGATGGCTACACCTTC.

V and J are TRBV5-1 and TRBJ2-1; the D is unclear. Between the trimmed V and J ends, which lost 0 bases and 6 bases, there was a span of 10 bases. The CDR3 runs to 14 residues. Germline CDR1 SGHRS, CDR2 YFSETQ. CDR3 protein: CASSLAYGPNEQFF. The CDR3 DNA is TGCGCCAGCAGCTTGGCTTACGGGCCCAATGAGCAGTTCTTC.

This clone was recorded only once. The genes are TRBV7-2 and TRBJ2-4; 7 nucleotides align to TRBD2. J gave up 14 bases and V 0 bases, and 10 bases lay outside the gene matches. The CDR3 runs to 14 residues. Germline-derived CDR1 and CDR2 are SGHTA and FQGNSA. The CDR3 is CASSLAVQRDQKYF. The CDR3 DNA reads as TGTGCCAGCAGCTTAGCGGTCCAGCGGGATCAGAAGTACTTC.

This chain links TRBV25-1 with TRBJ2-7, with D tentatively TRBD1 or TRBD2 (5 bases each). V lost 2 bases and J lost 0, with 8 bases in between. Germline CDR1 is MGHDK and CDR2 is SYGVNS. This CDR3 region has 14 residues. Written as DNA, the CDR3 is TGTGCCAGCAGTGAACCGGGGCACTCCTACGAGCAGTACTTC. It codes for CASSEPGHSYEQYF.

This clone appeared a single time. V gene TRBV15 combines with J gene TRBJ1-5; D ambiguous. CDR1 is LNHNV and CDR2 is YYDKDF in the germline V gene (reference sequence). This CDR3 has 13 residues. Trimming took off 0 bases at V and 6 bases at J, with 6 bases between the two ends. The CDR3 reads CATSRDLFQPQHF. The CDR3 DNA follows: TGTGCCACCAGCAGAGATTTATTTCAGCCCCAGCATTTT.

The chain carries TRBV11-1 and TRBJ2-3; a possible D gene is TRBD1 (6 bases). The length of the CDR3 is 14 residues. Germline values: CDR1 SGHAT, CDR2 FQDESV (reference sequence). Trimming removed 4 bases from V and 7 bases from J, with 15 bases in between. The CDR3 loop reads CASSSQGWKNTQYF. CDR3 in DNA: TGTGCCAGCAGCTCACAGGGTTGGAAAAATACGCAGTATTTT.

This clone has just a few counts. The CDR3 bases are TGTGCCAGCAGCCCGGACAGGGTTTCCTACGAGCAGTACTTC. This sequence encodes CASSPDRVSYEQYF. V usage is TRBV11-3 and J usage is TRBJ2-7; the match to TRBD1 covers 8 bases. CDR1 and CDR2 (germline): SGHNT, YENEEA. The trim removed 5 bases at V and 1 base at J, leaving 4 bases unmatched. The CDR3 covers 14 residues. Variable domain in full (rest from reference TRBV11-3 and TRBJ2-7): EAGVVQSPRYKIIEKKQPVAFWCNPISGHNTLYWYLQNLGQGPELLIRYENEEAVDDSQLPKDRFSAERLKGVDSTLKIQPAELGDSAVYLCASSPDRVSYEQYFGPGTRLTVT.

The V call is TRBV7-9, the J call TRBJ1-1; D is possibly TRBD1 (5 bases). Trimming took off 2 bases at V and 4 bases at J, with 11 bases between the two ends. Germline V gene sequence: CDR1 SEHNR, CDR2 FQNEAQ (reference sequence). This CDR3 has 14 amino acids. The DNA for the CDR3 is TGTGCCAGCAGCTTATACCCGGGGGGCACTGAAGCTTTCTTT. Amino acids: CASSLYPGGTEAFF.

The chain carries TRBV7-9 and TRBJ1-2; D remains unclear. The V and J ends lost 8 bases and 6 bases respectively, with 13 bases between them. The CDR3 is made up of 12 amino acids. The germline V gene has CDR1 SEHNR and CDR2 FQNEAQ (reference sequence). Here the CDR3 reads CASGREFDGYTF. CDR3 nucleotides: TGTGCCAGCGGTAGGGAATTTGATGGCTACACCTTC. Complete variable domain (other parts from reference TRBV7-9 and TRBJ1-2): DTGVSQNPRHKITKRGQNVTFRCDPISEHNRLYWYRQTLGQGPEFLTYFQNEAQLEKSRLLSDRFSAERPKGSFSTLEIQRTEQGDSAMYLCASGREFDGYTFGSGTRLTVV.

This clone was seen a few times. The chain has TRBV28 and TRBJ2-7; 8 bases fit TRBD1. V gave up 7 bases and J gave up 5 bases; unmatched junction bases: 19. Germline V CDR1 and CDR2: MDHEN, SYDVKM. CDR3 length equals 17 residues. This CDR3 is CASITVRDRKGGDEQYF. CDR3 nucleotides: TGTGCCAGCATTACCGTTAGGGACAGGAAGGGGGGTGACGAGCAGTACTTC.

This clone has only a few counts. The chain recombines TRBV7-9 with TRBJ2-7; D not resolved. V was shortened by 4 bases and J by 3 bases, with 10 bases between the two germline ends. The CDR3 consists of 13 residues. Per germline, CDR1 SEHNR and CDR2 FQNEAQ (reference sequence). CDR3 nucleotides: TGTGCCAGCAGCTCGACACAAGTCTACGAGCAGTACTTC. It encodes CASSSTQVYEQYF.

This clone appeared a single time. The chain recombines TRBV15 with TRBJ2-1; perhaps TRBD2 as D (7 bases). V lost 0 bases, J lost 4 bases, and 19 bases lay in between. The CDR3 extends over 18 amino acids. CDR1 and CDR2 (germline): LNHNV, YYDKDF (reference sequence). The chain's CDR3 is CATSRDLGGGAAYNEQFF. The DNA of the CDR3 is TGTGCCACCAGCAGAGATCTGGGAGGGGGGGCCGCGTACAATGAGCAGTTCTTC.

CDR3 coding DNA: TGTGCCTGGAGATCCCTCTCCGGGGAGCTGTTTTTT. It yields the protein CAWRSLSGELFF. The rearrangement uses TRBV30 and TRBJ2-2; D unresolved. This CDR3 contains 12 residues. The V gene lost 3 bases and the J gene lost 6 bases, with 8 bases spanning the gap. CDR1 and CDR2 (germline): GTSNPN, SVGIG (reference sequence).

The V gene is TRBV5-1, the J gene TRBJ1-1, with no clear D. The ends were cut back, 4 bases at V and 2 bases at J, with 12 bases in the middle. The CDR3 contains 14 residues. Germline CDR1 is SGHRS and CDR2 is YFSETQ. For the CDR3, the DNA is TGCGCCAGCAGCCGTAGGGTATCAAACACTGAAGCTTTCTTT. Translated, it gives CASSRRVSNTEAFF. The full variable domain, its missing parts supplied by reference TRBV5-1 and TRBJ1-1, is KAGVTQTPRYLIKTRGQQVTLSCSPISGHRSVSWYQQTPGQGLQFLFEYFSETQRNKGNFPGRFSGRQFSNSRSEMNVSTLELGDSALYLCASSRRVSNTEAFFGQGTRLTVV.

The chain joins TRBV9 to TRBJ1-1; no reliable D call. Germline CDR1 SGDLS, CDR2 YYNGEE. V shed 4 bases and J shed 5 bases, with 15 bases lying between them. The CDR3 loop spans 14 amino acids. The CDR3 nucleotides read TGTGCCAGCAGCAGCACCCCGTCCCGAACTGAAGCTTTCTTT. Protein product: CASSSTPSRTEAFF.

V gene TRBV11-2 combines with J gene TRBJ1-3; 7 nucleotides match TRBD1. CDR1 and CDR2 (germline): SGHAT, FQNNGV. The CDR3 covers 16 residues. With 2 bases clipped from V and 2 bases from J, the junction kept 6 bases outside the gene matches. The CDR3 loop is CASSLYRGLTGNTIYF. The CDR3 nucleotides read TGTGCCAGCAGCTTATACAGGGGTTTGACTGGAAACACCATATATTTT. The full variable domain, in which reference TRBV11-2 and TRBJ1-3 provide the parts outside the CDR3, is EAGVAQSPRYKIIEKRQSVAFWCNPISGHATLYWYQQILGQGPKLLIQFQNNGVVDDSQLPKDRFSAERLKGVDSTLKIQPAKLEDSAVYLCASSLYRGLTGNTIYFGEGSWLTVV.

The chain recombines TRBV19 with TRBJ2-2; 11 bases match TRBD2. Germline values: CDR1 LNHDA, CDR2 SQIVND (reference sequence). There are 17 residues in the CDR3. V dropped 0 bases and J dropped 4; count of bases not matched to a gene: 4. The CDR3 loop reads CASSIDPSGRTTGELFF. The CDR3 nucleotides read TGTGCCAGTAGTATAGATCCTAGCGGGAGGACCACCGGGGAGCTGTTTTTT.

CDR3 residues: CASSPERGNNSPLHF. CDR3 sequence (DNA): TGTGCCAGCTCACCAGAAAGGGGGAATAATTCACCCCTCCACTTT. The chain uses TRBV18 and TRBJ1-6; a weak D match, TRBD1 (6 bases). Germline V gives CDR1 KGHSH, CDR2 LQKENI. The CDR3 contains 15 residues. The V gene lost 2 bases and the J gene lost 5 bases, with 10 bases spanning the gap.

This chain joins TRBV6-5 and TRBJ2-1; the D gene is possibly TRBD2 (5 bases). CDR3 length equals 12 residues. V lost 6 bases and J lost 11, with 14 bases in between. Per the germline V gene, CDR1 is MNHEY and CDR2 is SVGAGI. CDR3 sequence reads: CASSRTREKQFF. CDR3 bases: TGTGCCAGCAGCCGAACTAGGGAAAAGCAGTTCTTC.